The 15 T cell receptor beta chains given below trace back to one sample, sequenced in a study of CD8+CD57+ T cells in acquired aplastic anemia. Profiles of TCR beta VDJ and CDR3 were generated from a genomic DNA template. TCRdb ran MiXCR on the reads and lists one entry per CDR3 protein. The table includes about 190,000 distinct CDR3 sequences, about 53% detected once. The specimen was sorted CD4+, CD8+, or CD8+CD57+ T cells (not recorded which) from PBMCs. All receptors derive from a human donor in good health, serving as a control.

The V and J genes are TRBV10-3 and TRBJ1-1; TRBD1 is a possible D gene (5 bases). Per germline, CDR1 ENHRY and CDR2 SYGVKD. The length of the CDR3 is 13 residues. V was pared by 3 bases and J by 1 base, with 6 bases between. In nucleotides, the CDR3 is TGTGCCATCAGTGAAACAGGGAACACTGAAGCTTTCTTT. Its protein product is CAISETGNTEAFF.

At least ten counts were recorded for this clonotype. Here the CDR3 DNA reads TGTGCCAGCAGCTTAATGTCGGGGCCCAACTATGGCTACACCTTC. This gives the protein CASSLMSGPNYGYTF. This rearrangement joins TRBV7-3 to TRBJ1-2; the D gene is possibly TRBD1 (5 bases). The CDR3 spans 15 residues. Germline assignment: CDR1 SGHTA and CDR2 FQGTGA. The V gene lost 1 base and the J gene lost 2 bases, with 11 bases spanning the gap. The variable domain in full, with the rest retrieved from reference TRBV7-3 and TRBJ1-2, is GAGVSQTPSNKVTEKGKYVELRCDPISGHTALYWYRQSLGQGPEFLIYFQGTGAADDSGLPNDRFFAVRPEGSVSTLKIQRTERGDSAVYLCASSLMSGPNYGYTFGSGTRLTVV.

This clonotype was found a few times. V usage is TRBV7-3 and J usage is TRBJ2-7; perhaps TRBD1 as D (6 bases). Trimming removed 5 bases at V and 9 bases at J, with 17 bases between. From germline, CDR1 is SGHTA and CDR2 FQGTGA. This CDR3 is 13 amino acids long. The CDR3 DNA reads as TGTGCCAGCAGCAACGGGACAAAGGGAAGGCAGTACTTC. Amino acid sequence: CASSNGTKGRQYF.

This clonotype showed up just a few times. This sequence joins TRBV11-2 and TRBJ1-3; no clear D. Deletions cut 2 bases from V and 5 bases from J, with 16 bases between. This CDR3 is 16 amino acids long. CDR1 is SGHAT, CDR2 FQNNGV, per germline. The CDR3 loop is CASSLIGERIRNTIYF. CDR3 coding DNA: TGTGCCAGCAGCTTAATCGGCGAGAGGATCCGAAACACCATATATTTT.

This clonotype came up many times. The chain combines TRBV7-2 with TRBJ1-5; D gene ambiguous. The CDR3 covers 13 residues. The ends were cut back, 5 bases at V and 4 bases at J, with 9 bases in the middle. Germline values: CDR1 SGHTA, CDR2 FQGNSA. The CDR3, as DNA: TGTGCCAGCAGCCCCTTCTTTAATCAGCCCCAGCATTTT. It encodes CASSPFFNQPQHF.

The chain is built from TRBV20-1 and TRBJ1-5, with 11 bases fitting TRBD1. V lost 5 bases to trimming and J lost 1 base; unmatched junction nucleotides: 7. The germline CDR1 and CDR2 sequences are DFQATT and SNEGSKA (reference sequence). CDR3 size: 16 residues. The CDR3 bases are TGCAGTGCTGGAGGACAGGGGGCGGTAAGCAATCAGCCCCAGCATTTT. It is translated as CSAGGQGAVSNQPQHF.

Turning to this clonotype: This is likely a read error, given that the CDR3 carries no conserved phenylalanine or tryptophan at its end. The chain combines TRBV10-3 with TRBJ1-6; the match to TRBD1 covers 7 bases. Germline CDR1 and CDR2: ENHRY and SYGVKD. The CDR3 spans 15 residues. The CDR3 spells CAISAGTANNSPLHL. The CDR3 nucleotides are TGTGCCATCAGTGCCGGGACAGCGAATAACTCACCCCTCCACCTT.

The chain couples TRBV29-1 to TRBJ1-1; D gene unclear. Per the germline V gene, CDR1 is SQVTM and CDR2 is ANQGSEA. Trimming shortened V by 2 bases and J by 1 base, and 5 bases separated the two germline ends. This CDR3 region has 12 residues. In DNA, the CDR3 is TGCAGCGTTGAACCCGGGAACACTGAAGCTTTCTTT. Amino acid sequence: CSVEPGNTEAFF.

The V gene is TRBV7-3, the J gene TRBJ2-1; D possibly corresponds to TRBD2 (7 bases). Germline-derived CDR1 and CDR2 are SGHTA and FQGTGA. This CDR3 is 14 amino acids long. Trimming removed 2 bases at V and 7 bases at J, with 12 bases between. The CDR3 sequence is CASSLGGAFNEQFF. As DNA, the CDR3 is TGTGCCAGCAGCTTAGGGGGGGCATTTAATGAGCAGTTCTTC. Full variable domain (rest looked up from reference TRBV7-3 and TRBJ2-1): GAGVSQTPSNKVTEKGKYVELRCDPISGHTALYWYRQSLGQGPEFLIYFQGTGAADDSGLPNDRFFAVRPEGSVSTLKIQRTERGDSAVYLCASSLGGAFNEQFFGPGTRLTVL.

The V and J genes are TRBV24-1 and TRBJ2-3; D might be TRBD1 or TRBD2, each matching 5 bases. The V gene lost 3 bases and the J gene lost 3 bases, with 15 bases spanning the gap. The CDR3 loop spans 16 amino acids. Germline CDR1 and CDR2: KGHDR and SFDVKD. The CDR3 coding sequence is TGTGCCACCAGTGATAAGAGGGACCCGGGGACAGATACGCAGTATTTT. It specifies CATSDKRDPGTDTQYF.

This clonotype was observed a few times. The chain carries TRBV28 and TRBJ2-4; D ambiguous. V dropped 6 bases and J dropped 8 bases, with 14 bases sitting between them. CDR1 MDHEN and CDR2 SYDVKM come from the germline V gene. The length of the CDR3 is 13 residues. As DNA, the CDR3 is TGTGCCAGCAGCTCGGTCCTACCCTACATTCAGTACTTC. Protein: CASSSVLPYIQYF.

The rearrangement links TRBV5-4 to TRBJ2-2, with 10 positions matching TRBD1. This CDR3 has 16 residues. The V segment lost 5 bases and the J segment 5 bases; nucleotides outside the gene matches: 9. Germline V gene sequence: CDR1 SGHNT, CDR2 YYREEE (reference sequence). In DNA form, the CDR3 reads TGTGCCAGCAGTTTGCCCCGACAGGGGGCGACCGGGGAGCTGTTTTTT. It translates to CASSLPRQGATGELFF.

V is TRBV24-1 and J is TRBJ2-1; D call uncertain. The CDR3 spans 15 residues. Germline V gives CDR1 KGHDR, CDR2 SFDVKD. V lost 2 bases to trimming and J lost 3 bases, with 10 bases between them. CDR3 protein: CATSDSPGDYNEQFF. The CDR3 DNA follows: TGTGCCACCAGTGATTCTCCGGGTGACTACAATGAGCAGTTCTTC.

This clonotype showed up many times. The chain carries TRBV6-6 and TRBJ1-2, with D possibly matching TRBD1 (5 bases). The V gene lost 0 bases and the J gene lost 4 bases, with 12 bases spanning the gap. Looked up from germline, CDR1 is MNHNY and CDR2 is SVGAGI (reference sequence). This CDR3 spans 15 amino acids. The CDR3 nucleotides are TGTGCCAGCAGTTACTCGGCAGGGATTGGCTATGGCTACACCTTC. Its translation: CASSYSAGIGYGYTF.

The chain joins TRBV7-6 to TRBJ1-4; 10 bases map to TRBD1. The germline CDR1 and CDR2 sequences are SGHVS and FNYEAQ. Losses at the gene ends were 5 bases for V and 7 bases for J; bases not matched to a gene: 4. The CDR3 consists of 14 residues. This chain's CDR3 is CASSKGQGFEKLFF. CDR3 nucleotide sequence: TGTGCCAGCAGCAAGGGACAGGGGTTTGAAAAACTGTTTTTT.